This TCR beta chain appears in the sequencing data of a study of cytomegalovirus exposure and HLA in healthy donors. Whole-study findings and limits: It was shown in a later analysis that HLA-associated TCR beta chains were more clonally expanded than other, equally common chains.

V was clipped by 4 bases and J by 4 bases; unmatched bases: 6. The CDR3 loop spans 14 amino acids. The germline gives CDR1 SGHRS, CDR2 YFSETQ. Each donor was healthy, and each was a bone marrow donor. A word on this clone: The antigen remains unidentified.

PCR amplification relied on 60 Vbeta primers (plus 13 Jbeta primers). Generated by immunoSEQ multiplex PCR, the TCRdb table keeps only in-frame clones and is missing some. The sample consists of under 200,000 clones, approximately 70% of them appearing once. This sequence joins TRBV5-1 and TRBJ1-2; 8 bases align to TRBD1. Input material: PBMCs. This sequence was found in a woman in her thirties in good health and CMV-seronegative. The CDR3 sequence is CASSPAGGSYGYTF. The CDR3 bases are TGCGCCAGCAGCCCGGCAGGGGGCTCCTATGGCTACACCTTC.